These 28 T cell receptor beta chains were all obtained from the same sample, sequenced in a study of identical twins. TCRdb re-called the 5' RACE reads with MiXCR, one entry per CDR3 protein. The sample records about 720,000 distinct CDR3 sequences, 15% to 20% being singletons. The data were also submitted as part of a second study, on T cells expressing NK-cell markers.

Material: PBMCs. The source of these receptors is a woman under 30 in good health.

The V call is TRBV20-1, the J call TRBJ2-1; D ambiguous. CDR1 and CDR2 (germline): DFQATT, SNEGSKA (reference sequence). This CDR3 spans 11 amino acids. Deletions cut 5 bases from V and 10 bases from J, with 12 bases between. CDR3 nucleotides: TGCAGTGCTCGAGCTTGGGGAGAGCAGTTCTTC. Residues: CSARAWGEQFF.

The chain uses TRBV27 and TRBJ2-7; TRBD1 might be the D (5 bases). Trimming took 5 bases from V and 9 from J, leaving 17 bases between them. The germline CDR1 and CDR2 sequences are MNHEY and SMNVEV (reference sequence). CDR3 length: 13 amino acids. In DNA form, the CDR3 reads TGTGCCAGCAGTGAGCAACCAGGGCGCCCGCAGTACTTC. Translated, it gives CASSEQPGRPQYF.

The gene calls are TRBV14 and TRBJ2-7; D is undetermined. The CDR3 has 14 amino acids. V lost 1 base and J lost 0, with 7 bases in between. Germline V lookup: CDR1 SGHDN, CDR2 FVKESK. The CDR3 loop is CASSQVRSSYEQYF. Here the CDR3 DNA reads TGTGCCAGCAGCCAAGTGAGAAGCTCCTACGAGCAGTACTTC.

Ten or more counts support this clonotype. This chain uses TRBV7-9 with TRBJ1-1; D possibly corresponds to TRBD1 (6 bases). Trimming removed 1 base from V and 1 base from J, with 10 bases in between. CDR1 and CDR2 from the germline V gene are SEHNR and FQNEAQ (reference sequence). This CDR3 comprises 15 residues. CDR3 bases: TGTGCCAGCAGCTTAGTACTAGGGGGGAACACTGAAGCTTTCTTT. Protein product: CASSLVLGGNTEAFF.

In this sample, this clonotype turned up a few times. The rearrangement links TRBV7-3 to TRBJ2-1, with 10 nucleotides matching TRBD2. After removal of 3 bases from V and 9 bases from J, the junction contained 11 bases not matched to a gene. The CDR3 has 16 residues. Germline V gene sequence: CDR1 SGHTA, CDR2 FQGTGA. The CDR3 DNA is TGTGCCAGCAGCTTGGGTAGGGTAGCGGGGGGAGGTGAGCAGTTCTTC. It specifies CASSLGRVAGGGEQFF.

This rearrangement joins TRBV30 to TRBJ2-7, with D perhaps TRBD2 (5 bases). This CDR3 is built from 12 residues. Trimming pared 3 bases from V and 5 bases from J, leaving 11 bases between. The germline gives CDR1 GTSNPN, CDR2 SVGIG (reference sequence). CDR3 protein: CAWRIGSNEQYF. CDR3 bases: TGTGCCTGGAGGATAGGGAGCAACGAGCAGTACTTC.

This clonotype was seen more than once but under ten times. This chain links TRBV6-1 with TRBJ2-5; D remains ambiguous. Germline CDR1 reads MNHNS; CDR2 reads SASEGT. Trimming pared 4 bases from V and 4 bases from J, leaving 16 bases between. The CDR3 is 15 amino acids. The CDR3 sequence is CASSVTRTPGETQYF. Written as DNA, the CDR3 is TGTGCCAGCAGTGTCACGAGGACGCCGGGAGAGACCCAGTACTTC.

This clonotype has just a few counts. This chain links TRBV12-3 or TRBV12-4 with TRBJ2-1, with D maybe TRBD2 (6 bases). The CDR3 is made up of 17 amino acids. V lost 5 bases and J lost 1, with 18 bases in between. The CDR3 DNA sequence: TGTGCCAGCAGTAAAACGACAACCGGGACTTCCTACAATGAGCAGTTCTTC. Translating gives CASSKTTTGTSYNEQFF.

This clonotype was seen a few times. The chain is built from TRBV6-1 and TRBJ1-1, with 8 bases identical to TRBD1. The V and J ends lost 7 bases and 1 base, in that order; junction bases with no gene match: 5. Looked up from germline, CDR1 is MNHNS and CDR2 is SASEGT. The CDR3 consists of 14 residues. The CDR3 is CASNRQGRNTEAFF. The CDR3 region has the DNA TGTGCCAGCAATAGACAGGGGAGGAACACTGAAGCTTTCTTT.

The chain carries TRBV5-1 and TRBJ2-2, with D unclear. The CDR3 length is 15 residues. Trimming shortened V by 3 bases and J by 0 bases, and 9 bases separated the two germline ends. The germline CDR1 and CDR2 sequences are SGHRS and YFSETQ. CDR3 sequence reads: CASSWAAANTGELFF. In DNA form, the CDR3 reads TGCGCCAGCAGCTGGGCTGCAGCGAACACCGGGGAGCTGTTTTTT.

This clonotype was detected only once. The J gene is TRBJ1-2, the V gene TRBV9; 11 bases map to TRBD1. The CDR3 runs to 15 residues. The ends lost 2 bases at V and 8 bases at J; junction bases unmatched: 8. CDR1 and CDR2 from the germline V gene are SGDLS and YYNGEE. The CDR3 DNA is TGTGCCAGCAGCGTCCGCCCGGACAGGGGGCACGGCTACACCTTC. Its translation: CASSVRPDRGHGYTF.

This chain connects TRBV29-1 to TRBJ2-5, with D perhaps matching TRBD1 (7 bases). This CDR3 is built from 14 residues. V was pared by 4 bases and J by 1 base, with 13 bases between. CDR1 is SQVTM and CDR2 is ANQGSEA in the germline V gene. The CDR3 loop reads CSVVAGGLQETQYF. The CDR3 DNA is TGCAGCGTTGTGGCAGGGGGACTCCAAGAGACCCAGTACTTC. Drawing the rest from reference TRBV29-1 and TRBJ2-5, the complete variable domain is SAVISQKPSRDICQRGTSLTIQCQVDSQVTMMFWYRQQPGQSLTLIATANQGSEATYESGFVIDKFPISRPNLTFSTLTVSNMSPEDSSIYLCSVVAGGLQETQYFGPGTRLLVL.

This clonotype was seen only a few times. The chain carries TRBV12-3 or TRBV12-4 and TRBJ1-5; possible D gene TRBD1, 6 bases. There are 14 residues in the CDR3. The V gene lost 3 bases and the J gene lost 4 bases, with 10 bases spanning the gap. The CDR3: CASSFRQANQPQHF. The CDR3 region has the DNA TGTGCCAGCAGTTTTAGACAGGCTAATCAGCCCCAGCATTTT.

The chain couples TRBV12-3 or TRBV12-4 to TRBJ2-1, with D possibly matching TRBD2 (6 bases). The V end lost 6 bases, the J end lost 9 bases, and 18 bases lay between the germline ends. CDR3 length: 14 amino acids. The CDR3: CASSPRRANGEQFF. DNA for the CDR3: TGTGCCAGCAGCCCCAGGAGGGCCAATGGTGAGCAGTTCTTC.

This clonotype was picked up a small number of times. This rearrangement joins TRBV20-1 to TRBJ1-4; perhaps TRBD1 as D (5 bases). CDR3 length: 15 residues. Deletions cut 3 bases from V and 5 bases from J, with 16 bases between. Germline V CDR1 and CDR2: DFQATT, SNEGSKA (reference sequence). The CDR3 region has the DNA TGCAGTGCTAGGGTCACAGGCGACGGGAATGAAAAACTGTTTTTT. Amino acid sequence: CSARVTGDGNEKLFF.

This clonotype was observed many times. The chain carries TRBV7-2 and TRBJ2-1; 7 bases fit TRBD1. V gave up 1 base and J gave up 2 bases; unmatched junction bases: 8. The CDR3 extends over 17 amino acids. Germline lookup yields CDR1 SGHTA and CDR2 FQGNSA. The CDR3 sequence is CASSLGYRGSTYNEQFF. The CDR3 region has the DNA TGTGCCAGCAGCTTAGGTTACAGGGGATCTACCTACAATGAGCAGTTCTTC.

The V and J genes are TRBV5-8 and TRBJ2-6, with TRBD1 as a possible D gene (6 bases). The CDR3 runs 14 residues. Deletions cut 7 bases from V and 0 bases from J, with 8 bases between. Germline CDR1 is SGHTS and CDR2 is YDEGEE. In DNA form, the CDR3 reads TGTGCCAGCGACAGGAACTCTGGGGCCAACGTCCTGACTTTC. This translates into CASDRNSGANVLTF.

This clonotype was seen a handful of times. The J gene is TRBJ2-1, the V gene TRBV24-1; 9 nucleotides agree with TRBD1. V was pared by 3 bases and J by 9 bases, with 8 bases of the junction left unmatched. This CDR3 comprises 15 residues. Germline CDR1 and CDR2: KGHDR and SFDVKD. CDR3 in DNA: TGTGCCACCAGTGATGCCGGGACAGGGAGGGTTGAGCAGTTCTTC. Its translation: CATSDAGTGRVEQFF.

The genes are TRBV18 and TRBJ2-7; perhaps TRBD2 as D (6 bases). This CDR3 has 13 amino acids. V was clipped by 3 bases and J by 4 bases, with 10 bases between them. Germline CDR1 and CDR2: KGHSH and LQKENI. CDR3 loop: CASSPGTRYEQYF. CDR3 bases: TGTGCCAGCTCACCCGGGACTCGATACGAGCAGTACTTC.

This clonotype occurred many times. The J gene is TRBJ1-5, the V gene TRBV20-1; D gene unclear. Trimming took 4 bases from V and 0 from J, leaving 7 bases between them. Looked up from germline, CDR1 is DFQATT and CDR2 is SNEGSKA (reference sequence). CDR3 length: 13 amino acids. The CDR3 sequence: CSAIDYSNQPQHF. CDR3 sequence (DNA): TGCAGTGCTATTGATTATAGCAATCAGCCCCAGCATTTT.

CDR3 nucleotide sequence: TGCAGTCCCTCGAGCGGGAGGAAAAACATTCAGTACTTC. It specifies CSPSSGRKNIQYF. V gene TRBV20-1 combines with J gene TRBJ2-4; 9 bases are shared with TRBD2. Losses at the gene ends were 8 bases for V and 4 bases for J; bases not matched to a gene: 6. In germline, CDR1 is DFQATT, CDR2 SNEGSKA (reference sequence). The CDR3 has 13 amino acids.

This sequence joins TRBV29-1 and TRBJ2-7; D unclear. Trimming pared 6 bases from V and 5 bases from J, leaving 14 bases between. The CDR3 sequence is 12 residues long. CDR1 SQVTM and CDR2 ANQGSEA come from the germline V gene. In DNA, the CDR3 is TGCAGCGTCGGGCAGACCGGTAACGAGCAGTACTTC. It translates to CSVGQTGNEQYF.

Many counts were recorded for this clonotype. The CDR3 coding sequence is TGTGCCATCAGTGAGGGACAGGCCACCCAGTACTTC. Its translation: CAISEGQATQYF. This sequence joins TRBV10-3 and TRBJ2-5, with TRBD1 matching over 7 bases. CDR3 length: 12 amino acids. Germline V CDR1 and CDR2: ENHRY, SYGVKD. The junction had 2 bases not matched to a gene; V was cut back by 2 bases and J by 8 bases.

The V and J genes are TRBV20-1 and TRBJ1-5; 10 bases align to TRBD1. The CDR3 is made up of 17 amino acids. From germline, CDR1 is DFQATT and CDR2 SNEGSKA (reference sequence). V gave up 5 bases and J gave up 7 bases; unmatched junction bases: 17. The CDR3 bases are TGCAGTGCTCCCATCGGACAGGGGGACGCCCTGGGGCAGCCCCAGCATTTT. This gives the protein CSAPIGQGDALGQPQHF.

Ten or more counts support this clonotype. The chain employs TRBV9 and TRBJ2-1, with 8 bases identical to TRBD2. The CDR3 covers 16 residues. V lost 4 bases, J lost 7 bases, and 13 bases stayed unmatched. CDR1 is SGDLS, CDR2 YYNGEE, per germline. For the CDR3, the DNA is TGTGCCAGCAGCCCTCCGAGCGGGGGAAGGTGGAATGAGCAGTTCTTC. The encoded protein is CASSPPSGGRWNEQFF.

This chain joins TRBV13 and TRBJ2-7; D is uncertain. The CDR3 extends over 14 amino acids. Germline lookup yields CDR1 PRHDT and CDR2 FYEKMQ (reference sequence). V lost 2 bases, J lost 2 bases, and 10 bases lay in between. CDR3: CASSLSAAAYEQYF. DNA for the CDR3: TGTGCCAGCAGCTTATCTGCGGCCGCCTACGAGCAGTACTTC.

This clonotype has ten or more counts. This chain links TRBV7-8 with TRBJ2-7, with 7 bases lining up with TRBD1. The J segment lost 4 bases and the V segment lost 5 bases, leaving 11 bases of the junction unmatched. Germline CDR1 and CDR2: SGHVS and FQNEAQ. This CDR3 region has 15 residues. CDR3 region: CASSPRTGRGYEQYF. CDR3 bases: TGTGCCAGCAGCCCCCGGACAGGCAGGGGATACGAGCAGTACTTC. Complete variable domain (other parts from reference TRBV7-8 and TRBJ2-7): GAGVSQSPRYKVAKRGQDVALRCDPISGHVSLFWYQQALGQGPEFLTYFQNEAQLDKSGLPSDRFFAERPEGSVSTLKIQRTQQEDSAVYLCASSPRTGRGYEQYFGPGTRLTVT.

This clonotype came up a few times. The chain couples TRBV6-2 or TRBV6-3 to TRBJ2-5; possible D gene TRBD2, 7 bases. V lost 7 bases to trimming and J lost 3 bases, with 21 bases between them. The germline gives CDR1 MNHEY, CDR2 SVGEGT. CDR3 length equals 16 residues. The CDR3 DNA follows: TGTGCCAGCATCTTACGGGGGGCCCCCTTTGAAGAGACCCAGTACTTC. Translated: CASILRGAPFEETQYF.